What follows are 29 T cell receptor beta chains derived from one specimen sequenced in a study of T-cell reconstitution after alpha-beta-depleted transplantation in children. Preparation of the TCRbeta library was carried out with unique molecular identifiers. Each CDR3 protein is one row after TCRdb ran MiXCR on the PCR reads. This table has just under 150,000 distinct CDR3 sequences, 8% to 10% appearing once. Sequenced here: PBMCs, mostly from graft donor cells, sampled 180 days after TCRalphabeta/CD19-depleted stem cell transplant. Receptors originate from a female patient under 10 years old who had a stem cell transplant for congenital amegakaryocytic thrombocytopenia, so the T cells may come from the graft donor.

The chain links TRBV20-1 to TRBJ2-3; 10 bases line up with TRBD2. There are 16 residues in the CDR3. CDR1 is DFQATT and CDR2 is SNEGSKA in the germline V gene (reference sequence). V dropped 1 base and J dropped 5; count of bases not matched to a gene: 9. CDR3 sequence: CSARGTSGATLDTQYF. The CDR3 nucleotides read TGCAGTGCTAGAGGAACTAGCGGGGCCACATTAGATACGCAGTATTTT.

This clonotype was detected many times. The gene calls are TRBV20-1 and TRBJ2-5; D not certain. Germline V gene sequence: CDR1 DFQATT, CDR2 SNEGSKA (reference sequence). The V end lost 2 bases, the J end lost 1 base, and 8 bases lay between the germline ends. The CDR3 sequence is 13 residues long. The CDR3: CSARRSPQETQYF. The CDR3 nucleotides are TGCAGTGCTAGAAGGTCGCCCCAAGAGACCCAGTACTTC.

In this sample, this clonotype turned up many times. V gene TRBV24-1 combines with J gene TRBJ2-2; D is possibly TRBD1 (6 bases). The CDR3 is 14 amino acids. Germline V gene sequence: CDR1 KGHDR, CDR2 SFDVKD. The V end lost 10 bases, the J end lost 3 bases, and 14 bases lay between the germline ends. The chain's CDR3 is CATTTGNDTGELFF. In DNA form, the CDR3 reads TGTGCCACGACTACAGGGAATGACACCGGGGAGCTGTTTTTT.

The table lists this clonotype with many counts. The chain recombines TRBV5-1 with TRBJ2-7, with TRBD1 matching 9 bases. CDR1 and CDR2 from the germline V gene are SGHRS and YFSETQ. The CDR3 runs to 17 residues. V lost 2 bases, J lost 0 bases, and 9 bases stayed unmatched. In DNA form, the CDR3 reads TGCGCCAGCAGCTTCGGCCGGGACAGGGTGGGCTCCTACGAGCAGTACTTC. It yields the protein CASSFGRDRVGSYEQYF.

The chain has TRBV7-8 and TRBJ2-5; 10 bases align to TRBD1. CDR3 size: 17 residues. Germline V gene lookup returns CDR1 SGHVS and CDR2 FQNEAQ. Losses at the gene ends were 2 bases for V and 4 bases for J; bases not matched to a gene: 10. The CDR3 loop is CASSLWDRGRTGETQYF. In DNA form, the CDR3 reads TGTGCCAGCAGCTTATGGGACAGGGGAAGGACGGGAGAGACCCAGTACTTC.

This clonotype came up many times. This chain joins TRBV20-1 and TRBJ2-1, with 8 bases lining up with TRBD2. Trimming removed 4 bases from V and 6 bases from J; junction bases left unmatched: 5. The CDR3 loop spans 13 amino acids. Germline CDR1 DFQATT, CDR2 SNEGSKA (reference sequence). CDR3 region: CSATGRALNEQFF. The CDR3 coding sequence is TGCAGTGCTACCGGGAGGGCCCTCAATGAGCAGTTCTTC.

This clonotype appeared many times. This chain links TRBV12-3 or TRBV12-4 with TRBJ2-1; D gene uncertain. CDR3 length: 12 amino acids. The V and J ends lost 2 bases and 9 bases respectively, with 8 bases between them. CDR3 sequence (DNA): TGTGCCAGCAGTTTAACAAATAGTGAGCAGTTCTTC. The encoded protein is CASSLTNSEQFF.

This clonotype has at least ten counts. The rearrangement uses TRBV28 and TRBJ1-6; tentative D call: TRBD1 (5 bases). Germline loops: CDR1 MDHEN, CDR2 SYDVKM. The CDR3 is 13 amino acids. The ends were cut back, 11 bases at V and 5 bases at J, with 13 bases in the middle. CDR3 DNA: TGTGCCCACTCGGAGGGGAATAATTCACCCCTCCACTTT. This sequence encodes CAHSEGNNSPLHF.

The chain uses TRBV29-1 and TRBJ2-3; no firm D call. Per the germline V gene, CDR1 is SQVTM and CDR2 is ANQGSEA. V was trimmed by 0 bases and J by 4 bases, leaving 14 bases between them. The CDR3 has 15 amino acids. CDR3 coding DNA: TGCAGCGTTGAAGATGTGACCAAAGGCCCAGATACGCAGTATTTT. This codes for CSVEDVTKGPDTQYF.

This clonotype was seen at least ten times. The chain joins TRBV28 to TRBJ1-4; D ambiguous. V was clipped by 2 bases and J by 7 bases, with 5 bases between them. The CDR3 length is 12 residues. The germline CDR1 and CDR2 sequences are MDHEN and SYDVKM. CDR3 residues: CASSLRFEKLFF. DNA of the CDR3: TGTGCCAGCAGTTTAAGATTTGAAAAACTGTTTTTT.

This clonotype was detected only a few times. The genes are TRBV20-1 and TRBJ2-1; 8 bases are a match to TRBD1. The CDR3 length is 15 residues. Per the germline V gene, CDR1 is DFQATT and CDR2 is SNEGSKA (reference sequence). V lost 5 bases and J lost 0; bases outside the gene matches: 6. Here the CDR3 reads CSAPLDRASYNEQFF. For the CDR3, the DNA is TGCAGTGCTCCCCTGGACAGGGCCTCCTACAATGAGCAGTTCTTC.

The CDR3 coding sequence is TGCGCCAGCAGCTTGAGGCGGGGGGCACCTTCCGAGCAGTACTTC. The encoded protein is CASSLRRGAPSEQYF. The chain joins TRBV5-1 to TRBJ2-7; 8 nucleotides match TRBD2. V was pared by 1 base and J by 6 bases, with 9 bases of the junction left unmatched. Germline CDR1 and CDR2: SGHRS and YFSETQ. This CDR3 has 15 amino acids.

This clonotype was recorded many times. The chain couples TRBV2 to TRBJ2-1, with 7 bases identical to TRBD2. The CDR3 runs to 16 residues. The V gene's germline CDR1 is SNHLY and CDR2 FYNNEI. The ends lost 4 bases at V and 2 bases at J; junction bases unmatched: 8. The CDR3 bases are TGTGCCAGCAGTGTTACGAGCGGGGTCCCCTACAATGAGCAGTTCTTC. The encoded protein is CASSVTSGVPYNEQFF.

The sample holds many counts of this clonotype. The chain combines TRBV5-1 with TRBJ2-2; 9 nucleotides align to TRBD1. The CDR3 totals 17 residues. Germline CDR1 is SGHRS and CDR2 is YFSETQ. CDR3 amino acids: CVRNRDRESRNTGELFF. The CDR3 DNA reads TGCGTCAGGAACCGGGACAGGGAGTCGAGAAACACCGGGGAGCTGTTTTTT.

This clonotype was recorded at least ten times. The chain links TRBV10-3 to TRBJ1-2, with no clear D. The CDR3 extends over 11 amino acids. Trimming stripped 4 bases from V and 4 bases from J, with 4 bases between. Germline V lookup: CDR1 ENHRY, CDR2 SYGVKD. CDR3 DNA sequence: TGTGCCATCAGTGGCAGCTATGGCTACACCTTC. Translated, it gives CAISGSYGYTF.

The chain links TRBV12-3 or TRBV12-4 to TRBJ2-7; no clear D gene. Trimming removed 7 bases at V and 1 base at J, with 11 bases between. The CDR3 spans 13 residues. CDR3 DNA sequence: TGTGCCAGCATGAGTAGGGTTTCCTACGAGCAGTACTTC. This gives the protein CASMSRVSYEQYF.

This chain links TRBV4-2 with TRBJ1-2; no firm D call. Trimming took off 0 bases at V and 0 bases at J, with 17 bases between the two ends. Looked up from germline, CDR1 is LGHNA and CDR2 is YNFKEQ. The CDR3 spans 18 residues. The CDR3 coding sequence is TGTGCCAGCAGCCAAGAGACGCCGGGCATTGGAGCTAACTATGGCTACACCTTC. Translation gives CASSQETPGIGANYGYTF.

This clonotype was recorded at least ten times. The CDR3 is CASSSTGEKLFF. The CDR3 nucleotides read TGTGCCAGCAGTTCGACCGGGGAAAAACTGTTTTTT. This chain connects TRBV6-5 to TRBJ1-4, with no clear D. This CDR3 is built from 12 residues. The germline V gene has CDR1 MNHEY and CDR2 SVGAGI. V was cut by 4 bases and J by 8 bases, with 8 bases left in between.

This clonotype occurred a few times. The chain uses TRBV20-1 and TRBJ1-3; D is undetermined. This CDR3 has 14 amino acids. The V end lost 1 base, the J end lost 4 bases, and 11 bases lay between the germline ends. CDR1 is DFQATT and CDR2 is SNEGSKA in the germline V gene (reference sequence). In DNA, the CDR3 is TGCAGTGCTAGAGGGCCGGGAATCGGAAACACCATATATTTT. Amino acids: CSARGPGIGNTIYF.

This clonotype was recorded a few times. The chain uses TRBV9 and TRBJ1-1; D remains unclear. The CDR3 runs to 13 residues. V lost 2 bases to trimming and J lost 2 bases, with 7 bases between them. Germline V gives CDR1 SGDLS, CDR2 YYNGEE. The CDR3 DNA follows: TGTGCCAGCAGCGTTGAGACTAACACTGAAGCTTTCTTT. It is translated as CASSVETNTEAFF.

The sample holds many counts of this clonotype. This chain uses TRBV20-1 with TRBJ2-7; 8 positions agree with TRBD1. The germline V gene encodes CDR1 DFQATT and CDR2 SNEGSKA (reference sequence). V dropped 4 bases and J dropped 7; count of bases not matched to a gene: 9. This CDR3 region has 13 residues. CDR3 protein: CSATMTGAEEQYF. The DNA of the CDR3 is TGCAGTGCTACTATGACAGGGGCGGAGGAGCAGTACTTC.

This clonotype was counted at least ten times. The genes are TRBV5-1 and TRBJ2-2; possibly TRBD1 for D (5 bases). The V gene lost 4 bases and the J gene lost 0 bases, with 10 bases spanning the gap. The CDR3 runs to 15 residues. Germline lookup yields CDR1 SGHRS and CDR2 YFSETQ. CDR3 coding DNA: TGCGCCAGCAGCCCGGACACTGCGAACACCGGGGAGCTGTTTTTT. Its protein is CASSPDTANTGELFF.

In its sample, this clonotype was seen many times. The chain uses TRBV12-3 or TRBV12-4 and TRBJ2-3; D might be TRBD1 (6 bases). There are 12 residues in the CDR3. V lost 7 bases and J 6 bases, leaving 11 bases between the germline ends. Written as DNA, the CDR3 is TGTGCCAGCACGAGGGGGACGGATACGCAGTATTTT. Amino acids: CASTRGTDTQYF.

This clonotype was picked up many times. This rearrangement joins TRBV7-9 to TRBJ2-1; TRBD2 agrees at 8 bases. Germline values: CDR1 SEHNR, CDR2 FQNEAQ (reference sequence). V trimming: 5 bases; J trimming: 5 bases; junction bases outside the gene matches: 11. This CDR3 has 16 amino acids. As DNA, the CDR3 is TGTGCCAGCAGCAAGAAGACGGGACTAGTTCACAATGAGCAGTTCTTC. Translating it yields CASSKKTGLVHNEQFF.

Many counts were recorded for this clonotype. The chain couples TRBV15 to TRBJ1-2; D gene uncertain. Trimming stripped 0 bases from V and 8 bases from J, with 13 bases between. Germline V gene lookup returns CDR1 LNHNV and CDR2 YYDKDF (reference sequence). The CDR3 covers 14 residues. CDR3 sequence reads: CATSRERPSMGYTF. The CDR3 DNA sequence: TGTGCCACCAGCAGAGAACGTCCCTCTATGGGCTACACCTTC.

This clonotype was found many times. The chain recombines TRBV10-3 with TRBJ2-7; TRBD2 matches 10 bases. This CDR3 is 18 amino acids long. The germline gives CDR1 ENHRY, CDR2 SYGVKD. Trimming cost V 6 bases and J 4 bases; bases outside gene matches: 18. The CDR3: CAISRDKGASGRRYEQYF. In DNA, the CDR3 is TGTGCCATCAGCCGGGACAAAGGGGCTAGCGGGAGAAGATACGAGCAGTACTTC.

This clonotype was observed at least ten times. The chain has TRBV20-1 and TRBJ2-3, with 11 nucleotides matching TRBD2. Germline V gene lookup returns CDR1 DFQATT and CDR2 SNEGSKA (reference sequence). There are 16 residues in the CDR3. V lost 5 bases, J lost 0 bases, and 7 bases stayed unmatched. The CDR3: CSAPGLAGTSTDTQYF. CDR3 nucleotides: TGCAGTGCTCCCGGACTAGCGGGCACCAGCACAGATACGCAGTATTTT.

The gene calls are TRBV7-2 and TRBJ1-2; no definite D call. Germline V gives CDR1 SGHTA, CDR2 FQGNSA. The CDR3 loop spans 14 amino acids. The ends were cut back, 5 bases at V and 3 bases at J, with 13 bases in the middle. The CDR3 DNA sequence: TGTGCCAGCAGCCACCCGGGGTCCTACTATGGCTACACCTTC. Its protein product is CASSHPGSYYGYTF.

This clonotype was seen ten or more times. The CDR3 nucleotides are TGCGCCAGCAGCTTGGACCAGAACACAGATACGCAGTATTTT. Translation: CASSLDQNTDTQYF. The chain combines TRBV5-1 with TRBJ2-3; D remains unclear. The germline V gene encodes CDR1 SGHRS and CDR2 YFSETQ. The CDR3 length is 14 residues. Trimming removed 0 bases at V and 2 bases at J, with 7 bases between.